This T cell receptor (beta chain) was retrieved from a study of T-cell memory formation after mild COVID-19. The V end was cut by 4 bases, the J end by 2 bases, with 9 bases between. Germline values: CDR1 MNHEY, CDR2 SMNVEV (reference sequence). The CDR3 is 14 residues long. This clonotype was picked up a small number of times. In TCRdb, the 5' RACE reads were re-called with MiXCR into one record per CDR3 protein. This sample yields around 340,000 distinct CDR3 sequences, of which roughly an eighth are seen a single time; over 20% belongs to the top ten. This rearrangement joins TRBV27 to TRBJ2-1, with D perhaps matching TRBD1 (5 bases). Source material: PBMCs or a T cell subset sorted from them (not recorded which). The origin of this receptor is a man younger than 30 who had mild COVID-19 (a few samples of this study predate the infection). Cell type and time point are not known. The CDR3 DNA reads TGTGCCAGCAGTTGGGGCAGTCCCTACAATGAGCAGTTCTTC. This translates into CASSWGSPYNEQFF.